The clone carrying this T cell receptor (beta chain) is termed medium-sized. Its target is not known. This beta chain was picked up by a library intended for alpha chains and is off target, so its count carries little meaning. The sample is drawn from a study of spatial heterogeneity in lung cancer. Sample time point: sample taken at primary tumor resection. Sequencing covered unsorted whole RNA taken from tumor, nontumor lung or frozen PBMC. TCRdb ran MiXCR on the 5' RACE reads and lists one entry per CDR3 protein. The table has about 3,500 distinct CDR3 sequences, about 4.6% seen once. The study's findings and limits: Counts of expanded intratumoral alpha and beta TCRs tracked tumor mutation counts.

Germline V gives CDR1 MNHNY, CDR2 SVGAGI (reference sequence). The CDR3 totals 12 residues. Trimming stripped 5 bases from V and 2 bases from J, with 7 bases between. J is TRBJ2-7 and V is TRBV6-6; D may be TRBD1 (6 bases). Specimen: lung tumor tissue, collected at surgery. This sequence was found in a female donor with early-stage non-small cell lung cancer. In nucleotides, the CDR3 is TGTGCCAGCAGTCAGGGGACCTACGAGCAGTACGTC. This translates into CASSQGTYEQYV.